These 5 T cell receptor beta chains originate from one sample sequenced in a study of T cell changes during pregnancy in multiple sclerosis (dated by TCRdb to about 2019). Library construction relied on the immunoSEQ multiplex PCR assay. Sourced from immuneACCESS, this table was stored by TCRdb with only in-frame sequences that have V and J called. A share of the clones is absent; for the studies checked, an unresolved V gene accounts for under half, and the remainder has no known explanation. The sample table contains some 47,000 clones; only one count was recorded for about 95% of them. 0.89% of the sample belongs to the ten largest clones. The specimen was peripheral blood, collected in the second trimester of pregnancy. These receptors were taken from a female donor with multiple sclerosis, enrolled in a pregnancy study.

V usage is TRBV5-1 and J usage is TRBJ2-7, with 8 bases aligning to TRBD1. Per the germline V gene, CDR1 is SGHRS and CDR2 is YFSETQ. The junction had 0 bases not matched to a gene; V was cut back by 0 bases and J by 4 bases. CDR3 length equals 13 residues. The CDR3 reads CASSLDRGYEQYF. DNA for the CDR3: TGCGCCAGCAGCTTGGACAGGGGGTACGAGCAGTACTTC.

This clone was recorded once. This chain links TRBV18 with TRBJ2-5; possible D gene TRBD2, 6 bases. V was shortened by 4 bases and J by 2 bases, with 14 bases between the two germline ends. Germline V gene sequence: CDR1 KGHSH, CDR2 LQKENI. The CDR3 covers 15 residues. CDR3 DNA sequence: TGTGCCAGCTCACGCCCCTTGGCGGGACAAGAGACCCAGTACTTC. Translating gives CASSRPLAGQETQYF.

The CDR3 bases are TGTGCCATCAGGGACTCGCGAGGCACCTTCTACGAGCAGTACTTC. The encoded protein is CAIRDSRGTFYEQYF. The chain carries TRBV10-3 and TRBJ2-7, with a possible D match to TRBD2 (5 bases). CDR1 is ENHRY, CDR2 SYGVKD, per germline. V lost 6 bases and J lost 3, with 18 bases in between. This CDR3 has 15 amino acids.

DNA of the CDR3: TGTGCCAGTAGTCCCGGGACTAGCGGGATTACCTACGAGCAGTACTTC. Protein product: CASSPGTSGITYEQYF. The chain uses TRBV19 and TRBJ2-7; 13 bases map to TRBD2. The V gene end was trimmed by 5 bases and the J gene end by 2 bases; junction bases not matched to a gene: 6. The CDR3 totals 16 residues. Germline values: CDR1 LNHDA, CDR2 SQIVND (reference sequence).

This chain uses TRBV5-4 with TRBJ2-7; perhaps TRBD1 as D (7 bases). The CDR3 is made up of 16 amino acids. The germline V and J ends were trimmed by 5 bases and 2 bases, with 20 bases remaining between them. Germline CDR1 and CDR2: SGHNT and YYREEE (reference sequence). CDR3: CASSKSAGQKAYEQYF. The CDR3 DNA is TGTGCCAGCAGTAAAAGTGCGGGACAGAAAGCCTACGAGCAGTACTTC.